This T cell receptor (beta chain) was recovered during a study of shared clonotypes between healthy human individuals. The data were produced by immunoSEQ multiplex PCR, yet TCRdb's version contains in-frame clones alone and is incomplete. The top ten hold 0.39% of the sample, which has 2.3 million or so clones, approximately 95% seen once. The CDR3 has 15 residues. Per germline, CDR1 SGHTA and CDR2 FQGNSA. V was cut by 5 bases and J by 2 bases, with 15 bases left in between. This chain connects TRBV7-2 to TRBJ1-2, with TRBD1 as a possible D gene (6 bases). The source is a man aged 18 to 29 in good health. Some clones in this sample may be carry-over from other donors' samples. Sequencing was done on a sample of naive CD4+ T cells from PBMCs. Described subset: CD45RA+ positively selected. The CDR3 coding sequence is TGTGCCAGCAGCGGAGGGGGGACCGGGAACTATGGCTACACCTTC. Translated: CASSGGGTGNYGYTF.